These T cell receptor beta chains were read from a single sample in a study of cytomegalovirus exposure and HLA in healthy donors. Here immunoSEQ multiplex PCR was the method, and the copy in TCRdb shows in-frame clones only, minus some. The profile shows about 200,000 clones, around 88% of them singletons. Source material: PBMCs. These receptors came from a woman between 18 and 29 years old in good health and CMV-seronegative. Each CDR3 is given with its conserved first and last residue. D genes are given only for firm matches. Not all rows give a size; the values are once, few, many and, for expanded clones, a class.

J: TRBJ2-7
D: .
size: .
V: TRBV5-1
DNA: TGCGCCAGCAGCTTGTCTGGCTTACCCTACGAGCAGTACTTC
CDR3: CASSLSGLPYEQYF

J: TRBJ2-2
D: .
size: .
V: TRBV6-1
DNA: TGTGCCAGCAGTGGACTTCCCGGGGAGCTGTTTTTT
CDR3: CASSGLPGELFF

J: TRBJ2-7
D: .
size: .
V: TRBV28
DNA: TGTGCCAGCAGTTTAGGGCAGGTCAAATACGAGCAGTACTTC
CDR3: CASSLGQVKYEQYF

J: TRBJ2-7
D: .
size: .
V: TRBV19
DNA: TGTGCCAGCTCGCCGACAGCCTCCTACGAGCAGTACTTC
CDR3: CASSPTASYEQYF

J: TRBJ2-2
D: .
size: .
V: TRBV19
DNA: TGTGCCAGTAGTATATATCCGAACACCGGGGAGCTGTTTTTT
CDR3: CASSIYPNTGELFF

J: TRBJ2-2
D: TRBD2
size: .
V: TRBV28
DNA: TGTGCCAGCAGTTCAGAACTAGCGGGAGGCACCGGGGAGCTGTTTTTT
CDR3: CASSSELAGGTGELFF

J: TRBJ2-1
D: .
size: .
V: TRBV4-1
DNA: TGCGCCAGCAGCCAAGAGCACAGGGTAATCAATGAGCAGTTCTTC
CDR3: CASSQEHRVINEQFF

J: TRBJ1-1
D: TRBD1
size: once
V: TRBV7-9
DNA: TGTGCCAGCAGTCCCGGGACAGGGGCGTTAAACACTGAAGCTTTCTTT
CDR3: CASSPGTGALNTEAFF

J: TRBJ2-1
D: TRBD2
size: .
V: TRBV5-1
DNA: TGCGCCAGCAGCTTGGCCGGGGGGTATGAGCAGTTCTTC
CDR3: CASSLAGGYEQFF

J: TRBJ1-3
D: .
size: .
V: TRBV2
DNA: TGTGCCTCTACAGGGAATGGAAACACCATATATTTT
CDR3: CASTGNGNTIYF

J: TRBJ2-5
D: .
size: .
V: TRBV4-1
DNA: TGCGCCAGCAGCCAGTTGTCGGGAGCGAAAGAGACCCAGTACTTC
CDR3: CASSQLSGAKETQYF

J: TRBJ1-5
D: .
size: .
V: TRBV4-1
DNA: TGCGCCAGCAGCCAAGATGGGGGCGGGCAGCCCCAGCATTTT
CDR3: CASSQDGGGQPQHF

J: TRBJ1-2
D: TRBD1
size: .
V: TRBV25-1
DNA: TGTGCCAGCAGTGAAGCTCAGGGGGCCCTTTATGGCTACACCTTC
CDR3: CASSEAQGALYGYTF

J: TRBJ2-3
D: TRBD1
size: .
V: TRBV2
DNA: TGTGCCAGCAGTCCCTTCACAGGGGGCCTTTCCAGCACAGATACGCAGTATTTT
CDR3: CASSPFTGGLSSTDTQYF

J: TRBJ1-2
D: .
size: .
V: TRBV28
DNA: TGTGCCAGCAGCCACAGGGCTGGCTACACCTTC
CDR3: CASSHRAGYTF

J: TRBJ2-5
D: .
size: .
V: TRBV1
DNA: TGCACCAGCAGCCAAGAGCCGGGACACAGAAGGGCTGAGACCCAGTACTTC
CDR3: CTSSQEPGHRRAETQYF

J: TRBJ2-3
D: TRBD2
size: .
V: TRBV4-2
DNA: TGTGCCAGCAGCCAAGGGACTAGCGGGAGTACAGATACGCAGTATTTT
CDR3: CASSQGTSGSTDTQYF

J: TRBJ2-7
D: TRBD1
size: .
V: TRBV27
DNA: TGTGCCACCATGACCCTGACAGGGGTCAACGAGCAGTACTTC
CDR3: CATMTLTGVNEQYF

J: TRBJ1-5
D: .
size: .
V: TRBV27
DNA: TGTGCCAGCAGTTTATTAGGGAGAGTTGGCAATCAGCCCCAGCATTTT
CDR3: CASSLLGRVGNQPQHF

J: TRBJ2-1
D: TRBD2
size: once
V: TRBV14
DNA: TGTGCCAGCAGCGATATACAGCGGGAGGCCAATGAGCAGTTCTTC
CDR3: CASSDIQREANEQFF